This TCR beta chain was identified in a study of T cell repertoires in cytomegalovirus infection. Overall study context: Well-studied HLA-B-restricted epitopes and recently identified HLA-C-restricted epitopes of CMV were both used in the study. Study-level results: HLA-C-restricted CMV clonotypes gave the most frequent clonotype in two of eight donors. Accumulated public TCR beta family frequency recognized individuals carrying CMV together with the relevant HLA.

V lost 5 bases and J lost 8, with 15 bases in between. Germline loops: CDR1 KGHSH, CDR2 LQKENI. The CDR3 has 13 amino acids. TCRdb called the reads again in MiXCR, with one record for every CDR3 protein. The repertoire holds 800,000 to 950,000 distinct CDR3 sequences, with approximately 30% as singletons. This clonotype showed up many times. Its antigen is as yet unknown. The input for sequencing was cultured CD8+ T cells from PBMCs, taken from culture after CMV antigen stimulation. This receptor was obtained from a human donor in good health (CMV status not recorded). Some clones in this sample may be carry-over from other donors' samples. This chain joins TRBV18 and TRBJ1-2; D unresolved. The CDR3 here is CASSGRPAGGYTF. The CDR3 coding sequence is TGTGCCAGCTCAGGCAGGCCCGCGGGGGGCTACACCTTC.